The 18 T cell receptor beta chains reported below all come from one sample, sequenced in a study of T-cell reconstitution after alpha-beta-depleted transplantation in children. For TCRbeta, the library was prepared with unique molecular identifiers. TCRdb re-analysed the PCR reads in MiXCR, keeping a single row per CDR3 protein. This sample has some 300,000 distinct CDR3 sequences, with about a tenth found just once. Sample: PBMCs from the stem cell graft donor, taken from the stem cell graft. All receptors come from a human donor who donated a stem cell graft to a child with acute lymphoblastic leukemia.

The chain combines TRBV24-1 with TRBJ2-1, with D perhaps TRBD1 or TRBD2 (6 bases each). In germline, CDR1 is KGHDR, CDR2 SFDVKD. The CDR3 is made up of 15 amino acids. V lost 8 bases and J lost 0, with 13 bases in between. The CDR3 coding sequence is TGTGCCACCACCGGGGGCAAGAGCTCCTACAATGAGCAGTTCTTC. Its protein is CATTGGKSSYNEQFF.

The sample holds a few counts of this clonotype. CDR3 loop: CATSRVSASGGDEQFF. CDR3 sequence (DNA): TGTGCCACCAGCAGAGTGTCGGCTAGCGGGGGGGATGAGCAGTTCTTC. V is TRBV15 and J is TRBJ2-1, with TRBD2 matching 12 bases. The CDR3 extends over 16 amino acids. Germline CDR1 LNHNV, CDR2 YYDKDF (reference sequence). Trimming took 1 base from V and 8 from J; bases not matched to a gene: 6.

The chain employs TRBV5-1 and TRBJ2-1; tentative D call: TRBD1 (5 bases). Per germline, CDR1 SGHRS and CDR2 YFSETQ. Deletions cut 0 bases from V and 5 bases from J, with 12 bases between. The CDR3 contains 15 residues. The CDR3 is CASSLVSPGNNEQFF. For the CDR3, the DNA is TGCGCCAGCAGCTTGGTGTCCCCAGGGAACAATGAGCAGTTCTTC.

This clonotype was observed a handful of times. V and J are TRBV2 and TRBJ2-5; D is undetermined. The CDR3 sequence is 15 residues long. Looked up from germline, CDR1 is SNHLY and CDR2 is FYNNEI. The germline V and J ends were trimmed by 0 bases and 5 bases, with 13 bases remaining between them. This CDR3 is CASSEAIGFGETQYF. The CDR3 nucleotides read TGTGCCAGCAGTGAAGCGATCGGGTTCGGGGAGACCCAGTACTTC.

In its sample, this clonotype was seen a few times. The chain carries TRBV7-9 and TRBJ1-1; D may be TRBD1 (5 bases). The germline gives CDR1 SEHNR, CDR2 FQNEAQ (reference sequence). CDR3 length: 12 residues. Between the trimmed V and J ends, which lost 1 base and 13 bases, there was a span of 13 bases. The CDR3 sequence is CASSLVGERGFF. The DNA for the CDR3 is TGTGCCAGCAGCTTAGTCGGGGAGAGGGGTTTCTTT.

At least ten counts were recorded for this clonotype. The genes are TRBV28 and TRBJ2-3; unclear D gene. CDR1 is MDHEN, CDR2 SYDVKM, per germline. This CDR3 has 11 amino acids. V lost 9 bases to trimming and J lost 6 bases, with 10 bases between them. CDR3 residues: CASSTMDTQYF. The CDR3, as DNA: TGTGCCAGTAGTACTATGGATACGCAGTATTTT.

This clonotype turned up a few times. V is TRBV6-6 and J is TRBJ1-1, with D possibly matching TRBD1 (6 bases). V lost 6 bases to trimming and J lost 8 bases, with 13 bases between them. The length of the CDR3 is 12 residues. Germline V lookup: CDR1 MNHNY, CDR2 SVGAGI (reference sequence). The CDR3 sequence is CASSRGPTEAFF. CDR3 sequence (DNA): TGTGCCAGCAGCAGGGGACCAACGGAAGCTTTCTTT.

This sequence joins TRBV20-1 and TRBJ2-1, with no clear D. The germline V gene has CDR1 DFQATT and CDR2 SNEGSKA (reference sequence). The CDR3 spans 15 residues. The V gene lost 1 base and the J gene lost 0 bases, with 10 bases spanning the gap. CDR3 sequence: CSARGVTSSYNEQFF. CDR3 bases: TGCAGTGCTAGAGGGGTTACAAGCTCCTACAATGAGCAGTTCTTC.

The V gene is TRBV12-3 or TRBV12-4, the J gene TRBJ2-2, with TRBD2 identical over 9 bases. The CDR3 consists of 15 residues. V lost 4 bases and J lost 6; bases outside the gene matches: 6. In DNA, the CDR3 is TGTGCCAGCAGTTCCGGCGGGAGGGTGTCCGGGGAGCTGTTTTTT. As protein: CASSSGGRVSGELFF.

This clonotype was picked up a small number of times. This chain uses TRBV7-9 with TRBJ1-2; D unresolved. This CDR3 is 16 amino acids long. Germline CDR1 is SEHNR and CDR2 is FQNEAQ (reference sequence). V lost 2 bases, J lost 1 base, and 14 bases lay in between. The CDR3, as DNA: TGTGCCAGCAGCTTACGGGAGGGCCGGGGTAACTATGGCTACACCTTC. Its protein is CASSLREGRGNYGYTF.

The rearrangement joins TRBV9 to TRBJ2-3, with 8 bases aligning to TRBD2. CDR1 and CDR2 from the germline V gene are SGDLS and YYNGEE. Losses at the gene ends were 3 bases for V and 2 bases for J; bases not matched to a gene: 5. This CDR3 contains 15 residues. The CDR3 loop reads CASSGSGSYTDTQYF. As DNA, the CDR3 is TGTGCCAGCAGCGGAAGCGGGAGTTACACAGATACGCAGTATTTT.

This clonotype was recorded many times. The V gene is TRBV7-9, the J gene TRBJ2-7; TRBD1 matches 8 bases. CDR3 length equals 14 residues. V trimming: 1 base; J trimming: 5 bases; junction bases outside the gene matches: 4. Germline V CDR1 and CDR2: SEHNR, FQNEAQ (reference sequence). The CDR3 coding sequence is TGTGCCAGCAGCTTAGTGACAGGGGTTAACGAGCAGTACTTC. Residues: CASSLVTGVNEQYF.

The chain links TRBV7-2 to TRBJ1-1; D unresolved. V lost 7 bases, J lost 1 base, and 13 bases lay in between. The V gene's germline CDR1 is SGHTA and CDR2 FQGNSA. The CDR3 is made up of 14 amino acids. The CDR3 nucleotides read TGTGCCAGCAATAACGACAACCCGAACACTGAAGCTTTCTTT. This gives the protein CASNNDNPNTEAFF.

The V and J genes are TRBV5-1 and TRBJ2-3; 9 bases line up with TRBD2. The CDR3 is 16 amino acids. Trimming removed 4 bases from V and 6 bases from J; junction bases left unmatched: 12. CDR1 is SGHRS and CDR2 is YFSETQ in the germline V gene. DNA for the CDR3: TGCGCCAGCAGCCCCCAAGCTGCGGGAGGGCCGGATACGCAGTATTTT. It codes for CASSPQAAGGPDTQYF.

The sample holds many counts of this clonotype. The chain combines TRBV29-1 with TRBJ2-4, with D perhaps assigned TRBD1 or TRBD2 (5 bases each). Trimming stripped 3 bases from V and 8 bases from J, with 11 bases between. This CDR3 is built from 12 residues. The germline V gene has CDR1 SQVTM and CDR2 ANQGSEA. The CDR3 DNA is TGCAGCGTTGAGGGGGAGCGTGACATTCAGTACTTC. It codes for CSVEGERDIQYF. The full variable domain, its missing parts supplied by reference TRBV29-1 and TRBJ2-4, is SAVISQKPSRDICQRGTSLTIQCQVDSQVTMMFWYRQQPGQSLTLIATANQGSEATYESGFVIDKFPISRPNLTFSTLTVSNMSPEDSSIYLCSVEGERDIQYFGAGTRLSVL.

About this clonotype itself: One junction end does not reproduce the germline sequence, and a read error may be involved. The chain carries TRBV4-3 and TRBJ2-5; no firm D call. Germline V gene data show CDR1 as LGHNA and CDR2 as YSLEER. This CDR3 is 11 amino acids long. CDR3 loop: CASSQDRRWGF. DNA of the CDR3: TGCGCCAGCAGCCAAGATCGGCGCTGGGGCTTC.

This clonotype occurred a few times. The rearrangement uses TRBV20-1 and TRBJ2-7; 10 bases match TRBD2. CDR1 and CDR2 (germline): DFQATT, SNEGSKA (reference sequence). The ends lost 4 bases at V and 5 bases at J; junction bases unmatched: 11. CDR3 size: 15 residues. In DNA, the CDR3 is TGCAGTGCTAAAGAGGAAGCGGGAGGGCTCCACGAGCAGTACTTC. Protein: CSAKEEAGGLHEQYF.

This clonotype was seen a handful of times. J is TRBJ2-7 and V is TRBV29-1; D unclear. The CDR3 has 13 amino acids. The germline gives CDR1 SQVTM, CDR2 ANQGSEA. Trimming removed 4 bases from V and 2 bases from J, with 12 bases in between. The CDR3 here is CSVVRPVPYEQYF. In DNA, the CDR3 is TGCAGCGTTGTCAGGCCTGTTCCCTACGAGCAGTACTTC.